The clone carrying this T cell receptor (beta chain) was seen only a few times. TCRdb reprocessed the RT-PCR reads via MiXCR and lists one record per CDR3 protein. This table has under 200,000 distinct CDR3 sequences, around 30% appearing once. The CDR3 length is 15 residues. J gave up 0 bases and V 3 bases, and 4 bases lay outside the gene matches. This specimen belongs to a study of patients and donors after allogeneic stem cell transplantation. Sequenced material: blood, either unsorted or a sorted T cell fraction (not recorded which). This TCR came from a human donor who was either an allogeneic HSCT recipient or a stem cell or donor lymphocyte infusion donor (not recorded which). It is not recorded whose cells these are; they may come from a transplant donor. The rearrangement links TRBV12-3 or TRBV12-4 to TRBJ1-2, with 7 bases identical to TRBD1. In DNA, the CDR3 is TGTGCCAGCAGTTTGGGGACAGATCCTAACTATGGCTACACCTTC. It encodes CASSLGTDPNYGYTF.